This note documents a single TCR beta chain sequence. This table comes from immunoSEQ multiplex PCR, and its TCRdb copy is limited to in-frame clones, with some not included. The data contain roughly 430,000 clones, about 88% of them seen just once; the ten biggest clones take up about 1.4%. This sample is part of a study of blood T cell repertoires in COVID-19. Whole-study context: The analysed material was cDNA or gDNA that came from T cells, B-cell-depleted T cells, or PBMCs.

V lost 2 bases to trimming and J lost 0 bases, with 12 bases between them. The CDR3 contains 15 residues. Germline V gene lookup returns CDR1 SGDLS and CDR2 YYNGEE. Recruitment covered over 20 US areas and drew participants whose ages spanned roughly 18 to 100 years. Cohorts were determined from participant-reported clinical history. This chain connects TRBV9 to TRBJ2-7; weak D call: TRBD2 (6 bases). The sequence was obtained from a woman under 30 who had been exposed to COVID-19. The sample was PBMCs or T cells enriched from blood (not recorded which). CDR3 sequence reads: CASSVSATSSYEQYF. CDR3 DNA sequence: TGTGCCAGCAGCGTCTCCGCGACTAGCTCCTACGAGCAGTACTTC.